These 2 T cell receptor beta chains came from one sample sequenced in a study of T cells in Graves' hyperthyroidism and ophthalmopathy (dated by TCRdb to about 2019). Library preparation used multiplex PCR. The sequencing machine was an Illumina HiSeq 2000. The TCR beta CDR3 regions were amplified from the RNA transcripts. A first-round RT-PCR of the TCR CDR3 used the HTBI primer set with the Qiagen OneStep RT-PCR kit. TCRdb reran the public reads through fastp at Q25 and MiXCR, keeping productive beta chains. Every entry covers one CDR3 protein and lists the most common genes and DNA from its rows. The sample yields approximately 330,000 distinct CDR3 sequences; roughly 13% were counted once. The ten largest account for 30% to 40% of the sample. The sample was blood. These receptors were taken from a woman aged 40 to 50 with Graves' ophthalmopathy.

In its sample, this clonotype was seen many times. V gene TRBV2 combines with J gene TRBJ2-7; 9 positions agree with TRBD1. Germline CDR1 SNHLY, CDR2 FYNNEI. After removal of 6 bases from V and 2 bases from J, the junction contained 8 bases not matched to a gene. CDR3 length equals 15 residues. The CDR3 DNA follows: TGTGCCAGCAGCATCAGACAGGGGGGCCCCTACGAGCAGTACTTC. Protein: CASSIRQGGPYEQYF.

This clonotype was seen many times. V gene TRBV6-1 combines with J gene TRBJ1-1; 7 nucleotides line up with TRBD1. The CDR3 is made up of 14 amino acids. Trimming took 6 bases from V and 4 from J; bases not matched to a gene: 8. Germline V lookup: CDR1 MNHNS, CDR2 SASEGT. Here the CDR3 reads CASRYRGESTEAFF. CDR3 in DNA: TGTGCCAGCAGATACAGGGGTGAGAGCACTGAAGCTTTCTTT.